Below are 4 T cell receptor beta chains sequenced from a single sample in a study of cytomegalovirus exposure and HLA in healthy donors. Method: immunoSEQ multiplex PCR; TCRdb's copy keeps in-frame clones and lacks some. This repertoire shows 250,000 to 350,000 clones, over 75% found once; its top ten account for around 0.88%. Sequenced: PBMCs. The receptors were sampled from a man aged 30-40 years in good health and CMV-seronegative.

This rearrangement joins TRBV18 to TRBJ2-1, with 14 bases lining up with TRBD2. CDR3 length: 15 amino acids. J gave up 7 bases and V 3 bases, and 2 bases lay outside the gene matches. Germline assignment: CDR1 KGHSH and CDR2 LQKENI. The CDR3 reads CASSPGTSGGNEQFF. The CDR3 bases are TGTGCCAGCTCACCCGGGACTAGCGGGGGAAATGAGCAGTTCTTC.

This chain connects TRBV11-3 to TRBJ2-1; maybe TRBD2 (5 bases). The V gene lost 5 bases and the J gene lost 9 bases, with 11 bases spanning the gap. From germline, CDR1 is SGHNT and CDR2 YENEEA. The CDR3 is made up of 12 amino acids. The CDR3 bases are TGTGCCAGCAGCGGTGAGGGTTCTGAGCAGTTCTTC. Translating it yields CASSGEGSEQFF. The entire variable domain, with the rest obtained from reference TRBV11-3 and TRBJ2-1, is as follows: EAGVVQSPRYKIIEKKQPVAFWCNPISGHNTLYWYLQNLGQGPELLIRYENEEAVDDSQLPKDRFSAERLKGVDSTLKIQPAELGDSAVYLCASSGEGSEQFFGPGTRLTVL.

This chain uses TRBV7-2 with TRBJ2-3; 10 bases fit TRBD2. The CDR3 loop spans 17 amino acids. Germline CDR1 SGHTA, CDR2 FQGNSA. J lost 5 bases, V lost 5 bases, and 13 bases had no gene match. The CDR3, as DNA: TGTGCCAGCAGCCGACGGCCTAGCGGGGGTAGTATAGATACGCAGTATTTT. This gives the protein CASSRRPSGGSIDTQYF.

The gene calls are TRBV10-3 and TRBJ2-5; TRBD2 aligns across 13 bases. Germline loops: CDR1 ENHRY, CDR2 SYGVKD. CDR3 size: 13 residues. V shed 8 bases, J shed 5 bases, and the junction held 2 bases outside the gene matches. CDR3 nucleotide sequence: TGTGCCATCGGGACTAGCGGGGCTGAGACCCAGTACTTC. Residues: CAIGTSGAETQYF.